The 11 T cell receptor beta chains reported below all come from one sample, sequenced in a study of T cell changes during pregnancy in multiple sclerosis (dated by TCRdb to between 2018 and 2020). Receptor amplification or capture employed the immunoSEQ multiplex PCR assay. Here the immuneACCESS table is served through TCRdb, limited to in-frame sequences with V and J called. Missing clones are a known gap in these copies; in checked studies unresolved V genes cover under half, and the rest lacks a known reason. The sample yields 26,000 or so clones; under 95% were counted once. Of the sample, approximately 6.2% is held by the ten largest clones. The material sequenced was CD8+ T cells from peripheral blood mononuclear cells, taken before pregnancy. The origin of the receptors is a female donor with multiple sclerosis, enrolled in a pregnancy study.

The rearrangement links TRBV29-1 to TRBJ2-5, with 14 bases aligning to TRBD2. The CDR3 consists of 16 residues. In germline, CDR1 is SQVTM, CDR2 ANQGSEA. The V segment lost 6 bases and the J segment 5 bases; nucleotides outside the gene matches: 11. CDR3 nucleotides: TGCAGCGTGGTCCTCGGGACTAGCGGGAGCGGGGAGACCCAGTACTTC. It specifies CSVVLGTSGSGETQYF. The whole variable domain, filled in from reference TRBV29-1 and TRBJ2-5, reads SAVISQKPSRDICQRGTSLTIQCQVDSQVTMMFWYRQQPGQSLTLIATANQGSEATYESGFVIDKFPISRPNLTFSTLTVSNMSPEDSSIYLCSVVLGTSGSGETQYFGPGTRLLVL.

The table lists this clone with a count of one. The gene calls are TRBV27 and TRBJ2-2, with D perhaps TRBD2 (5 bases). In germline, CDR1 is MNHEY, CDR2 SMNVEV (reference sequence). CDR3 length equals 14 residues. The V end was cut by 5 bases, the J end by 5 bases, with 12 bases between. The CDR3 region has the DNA TGTGCCAGCAGTCTACTAGAAGGTACCGGGGAGCTGTTTTTT. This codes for CASSLLEGTGELFF.

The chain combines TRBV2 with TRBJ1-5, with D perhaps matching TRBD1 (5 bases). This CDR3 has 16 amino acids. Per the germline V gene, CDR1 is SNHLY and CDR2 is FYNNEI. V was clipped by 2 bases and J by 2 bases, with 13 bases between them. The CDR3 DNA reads TGTGCCAGCAGTGAATCGCAGGGCGGGGGCAATCAGCCCCAGCATTTT. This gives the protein CASSESQGGGNQPQHF.

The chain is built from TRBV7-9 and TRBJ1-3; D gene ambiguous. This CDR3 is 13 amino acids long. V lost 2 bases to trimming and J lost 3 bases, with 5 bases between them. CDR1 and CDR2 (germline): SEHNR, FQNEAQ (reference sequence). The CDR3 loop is CASSLRGGNTIYF. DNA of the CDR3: TGTGCCAGCAGCTTACGCGGTGGAAACACCATATATTTT.

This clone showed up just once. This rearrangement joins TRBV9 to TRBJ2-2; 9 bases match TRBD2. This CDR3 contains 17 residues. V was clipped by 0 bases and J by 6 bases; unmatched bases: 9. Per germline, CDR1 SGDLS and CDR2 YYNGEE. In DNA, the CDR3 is TGTGCCAGCAGCGTAGAGTCTAGCGGGATTATCGCCGGGGAGCTGTTTTTT. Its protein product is CASSVESSGIIAGELFF. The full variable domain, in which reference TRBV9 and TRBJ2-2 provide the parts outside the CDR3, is DSGVTQTPKHLITATGQRVTLRCSPRSGDLSVYWYQQSLDQGLQFLIQYYNGEERAKGNILERFSAQQFPDLHSELNLSSLELGDSALYFCASSVESSGIIAGELFFGEGSRLTVL.

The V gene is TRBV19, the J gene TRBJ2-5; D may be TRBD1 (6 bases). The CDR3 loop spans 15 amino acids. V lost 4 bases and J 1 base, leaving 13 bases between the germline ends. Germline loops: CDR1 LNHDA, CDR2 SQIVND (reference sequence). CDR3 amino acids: CASSTPQTGQETQYF. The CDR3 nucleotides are TGTGCCAGTAGTACTCCCCAGACAGGCCAAGAGACCCAGTACTTC.

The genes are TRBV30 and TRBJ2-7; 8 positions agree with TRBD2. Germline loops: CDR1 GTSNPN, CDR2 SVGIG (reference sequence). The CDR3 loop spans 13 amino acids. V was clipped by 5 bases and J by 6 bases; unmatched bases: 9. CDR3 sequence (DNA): TGTGCCTGGGTCGGTCTAGCGGGCCCCGAGCAGTACTTC. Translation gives CAWVGLAGPEQYF.

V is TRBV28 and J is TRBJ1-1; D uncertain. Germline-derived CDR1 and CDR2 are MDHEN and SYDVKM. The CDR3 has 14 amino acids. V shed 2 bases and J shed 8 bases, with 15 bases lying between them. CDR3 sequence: CASSLNPLGREAFF. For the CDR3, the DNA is TGTGCCAGCAGTTTAAACCCGTTGGGGAGGGAAGCTTTCTTT.

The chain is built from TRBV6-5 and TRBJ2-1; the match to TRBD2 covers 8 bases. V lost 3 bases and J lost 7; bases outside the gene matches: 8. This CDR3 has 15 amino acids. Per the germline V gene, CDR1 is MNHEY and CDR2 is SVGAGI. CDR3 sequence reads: CASSYTSGSMNEQFF. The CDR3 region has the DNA TGTGCCAGCAGTTATACCAGCGGGAGTATGAATGAGCAGTTCTTC.

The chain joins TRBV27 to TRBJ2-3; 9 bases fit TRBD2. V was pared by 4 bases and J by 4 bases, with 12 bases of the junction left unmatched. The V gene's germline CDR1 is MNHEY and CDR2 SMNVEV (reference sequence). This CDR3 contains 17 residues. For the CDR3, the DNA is TGTGCCAGCAGTTCGGGGGTGGGACTAGCATTCTCAGATACGCAGTATTTT. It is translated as CASSSGVGLAFSDTQYF.

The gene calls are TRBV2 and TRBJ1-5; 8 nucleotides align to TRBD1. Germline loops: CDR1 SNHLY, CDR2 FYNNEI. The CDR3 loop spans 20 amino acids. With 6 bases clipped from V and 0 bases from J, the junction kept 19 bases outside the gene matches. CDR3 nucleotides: TGTGCCAGCAGCATTACCTCCGGGACAGGCTCGAGATATAGCAATCAGCCCCAGCATTTT. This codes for CASSITSGTGSRYSNQPQHF.